This section outlines one TCR beta chain sequence together with its context. Its antigen is as yet unknown. The data stem from a study of shared clonotypes between healthy human individuals. Study observations and caveats: Naive CD4 clonotype sharing across four donors was around 5%. Sequencing depth was expected to affect clonotype sharing among donors.

Trimming cost V 2 bases and J 3 bases; bases outside gene matches: 6. CDR3 size: 15 residues. Looked up from germline, CDR1 is MDHEN and CDR2 is SYDVKM. The authors ran the assay at deep level. Clones were sequenced by immunoSEQ multiplex PCR, and TCRdb holds only the in-frame ones, with some missing. The table has under 600,000 clones, about 96% seen once. The clonotype originates from a woman in her 30s in good health. The sequenced sample was naive CD4+ T cells sorted from blood. Regarding subset: CD45RA+ positively selected. The chain uses TRBV28 and TRBJ2-7; 8 bases are a match to TRBD1. The CDR3 nucleotides are TGTGCCAGCAGTTTACCTAGAGGACAGGGCTACGAGCAGTACTTC. As protein: CASSLPRGQGYEQYF.